This T cell receptor (beta chain) was profiled in a study of blood T cell repertoires in COVID-19 (dated by TCRdb to 2018 to 2020). For the study in its entirety: Samples from collaborators originated in the United States, Italy and Spain and spanned both the acute and convalescent phases of COVID-19. The sample metadata nearly always contained a de-identified subject ID, COVID-19 status, age in years and sex. The material from the prospective study consisted of cDNA or gDNA derived from T cells, B-cell-depleted T cells, or PBMCs. The repertoires were made available in a free public database intended to serve as a resource for research on the immune response to SARS-CoV-2. The samples were drawn from two sources: the first 160 participants of the ongoing ImmuneRACE study, and 1,200 or so subjects contributed by 6 global collaborators. The dataset comprised deeply sampled blood TCRbeta repertoires from subjects exposed to, actively infected with, or recovered from COVID-19. Where HLA class I and class II types were available, the types were taken from metadata supplied by the sample provider, not from assay-based typing.

TCRbeta CDR3 regions were amplified from genomic DNA using the immunoSEQ Assay, a bias-controlled multiplex PCR. Concerning the study's data processing: The number of nucleated cells in each sample was estimated by amplification of reference gene primers within the assay. To quantify the absolute abundance of each unique TCRbeta CDR3 rearrangement, sequence reads were collapsed and filtered. For each sample, productive Simpson clonality was calculated as the square root of Simpson's diversity index across productive rearrangements. The immuneACCESS repertoire file appears here via TCRdb, limited to in-frame rearrangements. These files lack a portion of the clones; in checked studies, under half of the deficit traces to unresolved V genes, and the cause of the others is not known. D and trimming were read from the DNA, whereas the V and J calls and clone size are those reported in that table. The sample includes around 140,000 clones, with roughly three quarters observed a single time. Around 6% of the sample goes to the ten largest clones.

With regard to this clone: Its cognate antigen has yet to be identified. Per-base qualities were not stored, and no clone one base away is much larger.

Participants in the prospective study were enrolled through a virtual design, were aged about 18 to 89 years, and lived in 24 United States geographic areas. To assign participants to cohorts, the prospective study relied on clinical history that participants themselves reported in a screening survey and a study questionnaire. Recovered participants in ImmuneRACE Cohort 3 were defined as having two consecutive negative NP/OP PCR tests, clearance from a healthcare professional, or resolution of symptoms. Mobile phlebotomists in the prospective study collected whole blood, serum and a nasopharyngeal or oropharyngeal swab from every participant. Prospective study participants could optionally give additional blood draws and questionnaires over an approximately 2-month period. Before DNA extraction, blood samples from the prospective study were shipped at room temperature or frozen. Paper-wide results and their limitations: Clinical and demographic metadata were provided uncurated, with the amount varying by source and participant.

Reading the germline V gene gives CDR1 KGHDR and CDR2 SFDVKD. The CDR3 holds 15 amino acids from the cysteine to the phenylalanine. The kept DNA is CDR3 alone, 45 bases in frame from the first base. Relative to germline, V is 3 bases shorter and J is 8 bases shorter, with 16 bases between their ends. The V and J segments used are TRBV24-1 and TRBJ2-1, with a tentative D gene TRBD1 over 7 matching bases. The specimen was PBMCs or T cells enriched from blood (not recorded which). The sequence derives from a woman between 45 and 60 years old who had recovered from COVID-19. The DNA sequence is given as TGTGCCACCAGTGATGGTCAGGGGGGATTGGATGAGCAGTTCTTC. Translation gives CATSDGQGGLDEQFF.